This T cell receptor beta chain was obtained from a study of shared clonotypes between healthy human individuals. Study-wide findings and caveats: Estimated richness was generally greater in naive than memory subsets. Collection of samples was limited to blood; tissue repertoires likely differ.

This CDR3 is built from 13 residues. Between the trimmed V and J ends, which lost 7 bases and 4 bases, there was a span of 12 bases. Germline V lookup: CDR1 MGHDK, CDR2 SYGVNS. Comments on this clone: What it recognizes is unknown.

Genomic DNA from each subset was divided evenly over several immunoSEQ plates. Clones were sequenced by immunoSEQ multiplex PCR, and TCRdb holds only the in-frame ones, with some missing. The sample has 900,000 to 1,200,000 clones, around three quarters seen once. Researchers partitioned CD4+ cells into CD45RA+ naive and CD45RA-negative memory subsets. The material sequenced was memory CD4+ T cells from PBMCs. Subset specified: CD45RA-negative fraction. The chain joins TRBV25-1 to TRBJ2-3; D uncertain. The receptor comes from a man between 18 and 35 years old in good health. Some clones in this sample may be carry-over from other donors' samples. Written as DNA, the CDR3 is TGTGCCAGCAAAGGTCGCTGGTCAGATACGCAGTATTTT. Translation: CASKGRWSDTQYF.